The 24 T cell receptor beta chains in this list originate from one sample, sequenced in a study of blood T cell repertoires in COVID-19. Here immunoSEQ multiplex PCR was the method, and the copy in TCRdb shows in-frame clones only, minus some. Here the sample spans about 41,000 clones, nearly 90% being singletons. The sequenced material came from peripheral blood. These receptor sequences come from a man between 60 and 70 years old with acute or convalescent COVID-19.

The rearrangement joins TRBV19 to TRBJ1-3, with D unclear. V was shortened by 3 bases and J by 4 bases, with 7 bases between the two germline ends. The CDR3 totals 13 residues. The germline gives CDR1 LNHDA, CDR2 SQIVND (reference sequence). This CDR3 reads CASSISPGNTIYF. CDR3 nucleotide sequence: TGTGCCAGTAGTATTTCTCCGGGAAACACCATATATTTT.

The sample holds a few counts of this clone. The rearrangement joins TRBV27 to TRBJ2-7; 7 nucleotides line up with TRBD2. The CDR3 length is 12 residues. V trimming: 9 bases; J trimming: 3 bases; junction bases outside the gene matches: 5. In germline, CDR1 is MNHEY, CDR2 SMNVEV (reference sequence). The CDR3 sequence is CARWDYHYEQYF. Here the CDR3 DNA reads TGTGCCAGGTGGGACTACCACTACGAGCAGTACTTC.

The J gene is TRBJ2-7, the V gene TRBV7-9; TRBD2 aligns across 7 bases. The junction had 14 bases not matched to a gene; V was cut back by 1 base and J by 5 bases. This CDR3 has 17 amino acids. Germline lookup yields CDR1 SEHNR and CDR2 FQNEAQ (reference sequence). The CDR3 here is CASSLVLQGRAGDEQYF. The CDR3 nucleotides read TGTGCCAGCAGCTTAGTACTTCAGGGCCGGGCGGGGGACGAGCAGTACTTC. Full variable domain (remainder filled in from reference TRBV7-9 and TRBJ2-7): DTGVSQNPRHKITKRGQNVTFRCDPISEHNRLYWYRQTLGQGPEFLTYFQNEAQLEKSRLLSDRFSAERPKGSFSTLEIQRTEQGDSAMYLCASSLVLQGRAGDEQYFGPGTRLTVT.

This clone appeared once. The chain is built from TRBV4-3 and TRBJ1-3; D may be TRBD1 (5 bases). The ends were cut back, 3 bases at V and 5 bases at J, with 14 bases in the middle. Germline CDR1 reads LGHNA; CDR2 reads YSLEER. This CDR3 has 15 amino acids. The CDR3 here is CASSQRTQGRNTIYF. The DNA for the CDR3 is TGCGCCAGCAGCCAGAGGACACAAGGTAGAAACACCATATATTTT.

Here the CDR3 reads CASTNRDNGYTF. CDR3 bases: TGCGCCAGCACCAATCGGGACAATGGCTACACCTTC. V gene TRBV10-2 combines with J gene TRBJ1-2; TRBD1 might be the D (6 bases). Trimming stripped 7 bases from V and 6 bases from J, with 12 bases between. Per germline, CDR1 WSHSY and CDR2 SAAADI. The CDR3 is 12 residues long.

This chain links TRBV7-9 with TRBJ1-2, with a possible D match to TRBD1 (6 bases). CDR1 is SEHNR, CDR2 FQNEAQ, per germline (reference sequence). CDR3 length: 15 amino acids. With 2 bases removed from V and 0 bases from J, the gap between germline ends came to 10 bases. CDR3 sequence (DNA): TGTGCCAGCAGCTTAAGACAGGACCCTAACTATGGCTACACCTTC. Translating gives CASSLRQDPNYGYTF.

The rearrangement links TRBV6-5 to TRBJ2-3; 7 bases are shared with TRBD2. Per germline, CDR1 MNHEY and CDR2 SVGAGI. The trim removed 2 bases at V and 3 bases at J, leaving 5 bases unmatched. The CDR3 is 15 residues long. DNA of the CDR3: TGTGCCAGCAGTTACCAGAGCGGGGTAACAGATACGCAGTATTTT. This sequence encodes CASSYQSGVTDTQYF.

CDR3: CASSEEGSSYNEQFF. CDR3 nucleotides: TGTGCCAGCAGTGAGGAGGGGAGCTCCTACAATGAGCAGTTCTTC. This chain connects TRBV6-1 to TRBJ2-1; tentative D call: TRBD2 (6 bases). CDR1 and CDR2 (germline): MNHNS, SASEGT. This CDR3 is 15 amino acids long. Trimming left V 3 bases short and J 0 bases short, with 9 bases between.

This chain uses TRBV19 with TRBJ1-1, with D possibly TRBD1 on 6 matching bases. Germline V gene lookup returns CDR1 LNHDA and CDR2 SQIVND (reference sequence). This CDR3 has 16 amino acids. The V end was cut by 2 bases, the J end by 4 bases, with 17 bases between. The CDR3 protein is CASSIITGSWITEAFF. In DNA form, the CDR3 reads TGTGCCAGTAGTATAATAACAGGGAGTTGGATCACTGAAGCTTTCTTT.

V and J are TRBV5-1 and TRBJ2-5; TRBD1 matches at 8 bases. There are 16 residues in the CDR3. Germline V lookup: CDR1 SGHRS, CDR2 YFSETQ. The V segment lost 0 bases and the J segment 1 base; nucleotides outside the gene matches: 5. CDR3 nucleotides: TGCGCCAGCAGCTTGGGCGGGACAGGCTTCCAAGAGACCCAGTACTTC. Residues: CASSLGGTGFQETQYF.

V usage is TRBV2 and J usage is TRBJ2-5; 13 nucleotides match TRBD2. Germline CDR1 and CDR2: SNHLY and FYNNEI. The ends lost 8 bases at V and 3 bases at J; junction bases unmatched: 3. CDR3 length: 14 amino acids. CDR3 amino acids: CASQTSGGEETQYF. The CDR3 nucleotides read TGTGCCAGCCAAACTAGCGGGGGGGAAGAGACCCAGTACTTC.

The chain links TRBV11-1 to TRBJ1-1; TRBD1 matches 11 bases. The germline CDR1 and CDR2 sequences are SGHAT and FQDESV (reference sequence). There are 15 residues in the CDR3. V was pared by 4 bases and J by 4 bases, with 5 bases of the junction left unmatched. As DNA, the CDR3 is TGTGCCAGCAGCTCTGGACAGGGGGCGATCACTGAAGCTTTCTTT. This codes for CASSSGQGAITEAFF.

A single count supports this clone. The rearrangement joins TRBV6-6 to TRBJ1-2; 7 bases match TRBD1. This CDR3 is built from 15 residues. V lost 6 bases, J lost 8 bases, and 15 bases stayed unmatched. CDR1 MNHNY and CDR2 SVGAGI come from the germline V gene (reference sequence). CDR3: CASSLGEGGSWGYTF. The CDR3 region has the DNA TGTGCCAGCAGCCTCGGGGAAGGGGGCTCGTGGGGCTACACCTTC.

In its sample, this clone was seen once. V usage is TRBV21-1 and J usage is TRBJ2-1; TRBD2, the table's D call, lacks a check against the DNA. TRBV21-1 is shown as a pseudogene. There are 15 residues in the CDR3. CDR3 amino acids: CASSNRGGFYNEQFF. In DNA form, the CDR3 reads TGTGCCAGCAGCAATCGGGGGGGCTTCTACAATGAGCAGTTCTTC.

This sequence joins TRBV2 and TRBJ2-1; D gene unclear. Per germline, CDR1 SNHLY and CDR2 FYNNEI. The ends were cut back, 2 bases at V and 3 bases at J, with 14 bases in the middle. This CDR3 has 16 amino acids. The CDR3 DNA sequence: TGTGCCAGCAGTGAATACGCAGAGAGGCTCTACAATGAGCAGTTCTTC. It is translated as CASSEYAERLYNEQFF.

The CDR3 bases are TGTGCCAGCAGCCCAGACAGGGGGGCTGAAGCTTTCTTT. Protein: CASSPDRGAEAFF. The gene calls are TRBV7-2 and TRBJ1-1; 9 bases agree with TRBD1. The length of the CDR3 is 13 residues. Trimming took 5 bases from V and 6 from J; bases not matched to a gene: 4. Germline V gene data show CDR1 as SGHTA and CDR2 as FQGNSA.

The CDR3 DNA sequence: TGTGCCAGCCGGGGGGGGTTAAGCACAGATACGCAGTATTTT. Translating gives CASRGGLSTDTQYF. V and J are TRBV9 and TRBJ2-3, with 8 bases that match TRBD2. CDR1 is SGDLS, CDR2 YYNGEE, per germline. The CDR3 consists of 14 residues. V was clipped by 7 bases and J by 0 bases; unmatched bases: 4.

This chain's CDR3 is CASSTGLAGAGELFF. Written as DNA, the CDR3 is TGTGCCAGCTCTACGGGACTAGCGGGGGCCGGGGAGCTGTTTTTT. The chain combines TRBV18 with TRBJ2-2; the match to TRBD2 covers 14 bases. Trimming took 6 bases from V and 6 from J; bases not matched to a gene: 3. This CDR3 comprises 15 residues. Germline V gene sequence: CDR1 KGHSH, CDR2 LQKENI.

The chain combines TRBV6-6 with TRBJ1-2, with 8 bases aligning to TRBD1. CDR1 is MNHNY, CDR2 SVGAGI, per germline (reference sequence). V gave up 4 bases and J gave up 4 bases; unmatched junction bases: 2. This CDR3 has 13 residues. The CDR3 loop reads CASSSTGAYGYTF. For the CDR3, the DNA is TGTGCCAGCAGTTCGACAGGGGCCTATGGCTACACCTTC.

This clone was seen just once. The gene calls are TRBV7-2 and TRBJ2-3, with TRBD2 matching 11 bases. Trimming took 1 base from V and 0 from J; bases not matched to a gene: 0. The CDR3 sequence is 16 residues long. CDR1 and CDR2 (germline): SGHTA, FQGNSA. DNA for the CDR3: TGTGCCAGCAGCTTAGGACTAGCGGGAAGCACAGATACGCAGTATTTT. Its protein is CASSLGLAGSTDTQYF.

The rearrangement uses TRBV6-5 and TRBJ1-2, with TRBD1 matching over 7 bases. The CDR3 has 13 residues. Germline lookup yields CDR1 MNHEY and CDR2 SVGAGI. V was clipped by 2 bases and J by 6 bases; unmatched bases: 3. CDR3 region: CASSYRQGDGYTF. CDR3 bases: TGTGCCAGCAGTTACCGACAGGGAGATGGCTACACCTTC.

This sequence joins TRBV30 and TRBJ1-4; weak D call: TRBD1 (5 bases). The germline V gene encodes CDR1 GTSNPN and CDR2 SVGIG (reference sequence). Trimming stripped 5 bases from V and 8 bases from J, with 18 bases between. This CDR3 is 14 amino acids long. Here the CDR3 reads CAWGPGPGAEKLFF. CDR3 sequence (DNA): TGTGCCTGGGGCCCGGGCCCTGGGGCCGAAAAACTGTTTTTT.

CDR3 bases: TGTGCCACCTCCCGAGGCGGAACGCTAAGCAACAATGAGCAGTTCTTC. Protein sequence: CATSRGGTLSNNEQFF. V gene TRBV28 combines with J gene TRBJ2-1; D ambiguous. Per germline, CDR1 MDHEN and CDR2 SYDVKM. The CDR3 length is 16 residues. V shed 10 bases and J shed 5 bases, with 24 bases lying between them.

The CDR3 region is CSDRQGRTDTQYF. The DNA of the CDR3 is TGCAGCGACCGACAGGGTCGCACAGATACGCAGTATTTT. This chain links TRBV29-1 with TRBJ2-3; 7 bases match TRBD1. Looked up from germline, CDR1 is SQVTM and CDR2 is ANQGSEA. The CDR3 consists of 13 residues. V dropped 7 bases and J dropped 1; count of bases not matched to a gene: 5.